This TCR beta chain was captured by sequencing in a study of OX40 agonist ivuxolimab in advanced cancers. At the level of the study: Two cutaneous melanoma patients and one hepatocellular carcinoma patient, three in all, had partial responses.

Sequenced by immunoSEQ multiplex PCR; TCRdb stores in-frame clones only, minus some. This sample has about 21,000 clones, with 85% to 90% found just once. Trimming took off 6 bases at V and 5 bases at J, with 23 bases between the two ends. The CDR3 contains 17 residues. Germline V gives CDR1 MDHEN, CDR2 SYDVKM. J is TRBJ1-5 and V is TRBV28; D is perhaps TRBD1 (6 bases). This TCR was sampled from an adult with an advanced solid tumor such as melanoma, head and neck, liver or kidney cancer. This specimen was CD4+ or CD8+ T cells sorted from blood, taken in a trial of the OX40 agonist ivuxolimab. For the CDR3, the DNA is TGTGCCAGCAGGACGGTCGACAGGTTTAGCAGCGATCAGCCCCAGCATTTT. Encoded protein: CASRTVDRFSSDQPQHF.